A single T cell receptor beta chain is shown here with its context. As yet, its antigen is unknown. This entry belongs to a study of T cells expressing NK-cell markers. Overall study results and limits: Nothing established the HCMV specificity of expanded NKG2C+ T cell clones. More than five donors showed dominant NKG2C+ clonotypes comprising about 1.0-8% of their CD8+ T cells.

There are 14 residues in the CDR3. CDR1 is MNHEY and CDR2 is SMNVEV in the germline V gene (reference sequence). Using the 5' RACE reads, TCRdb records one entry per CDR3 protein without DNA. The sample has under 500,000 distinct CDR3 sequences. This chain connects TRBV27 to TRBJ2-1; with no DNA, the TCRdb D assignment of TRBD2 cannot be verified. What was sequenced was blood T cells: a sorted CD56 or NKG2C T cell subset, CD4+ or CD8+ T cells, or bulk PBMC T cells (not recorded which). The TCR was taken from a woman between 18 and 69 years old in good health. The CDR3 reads CASSWRGVYNEQFF.